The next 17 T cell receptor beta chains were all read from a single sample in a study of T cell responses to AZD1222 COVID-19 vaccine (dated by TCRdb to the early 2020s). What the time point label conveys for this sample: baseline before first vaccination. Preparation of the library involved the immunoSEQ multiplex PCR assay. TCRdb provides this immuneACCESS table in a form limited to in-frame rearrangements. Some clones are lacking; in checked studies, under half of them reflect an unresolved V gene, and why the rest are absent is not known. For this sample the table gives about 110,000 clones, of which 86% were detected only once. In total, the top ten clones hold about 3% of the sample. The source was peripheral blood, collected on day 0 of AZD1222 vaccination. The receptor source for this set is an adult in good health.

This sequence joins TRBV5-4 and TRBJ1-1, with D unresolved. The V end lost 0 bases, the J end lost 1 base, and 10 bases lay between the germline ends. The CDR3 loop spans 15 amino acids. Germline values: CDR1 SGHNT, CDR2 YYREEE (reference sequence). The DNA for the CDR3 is TGTGCCAGCAGCTTGGGGGCGAGACAGAACACTGAAGCTTTCTTT. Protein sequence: CASSLGARQNTEAFF.

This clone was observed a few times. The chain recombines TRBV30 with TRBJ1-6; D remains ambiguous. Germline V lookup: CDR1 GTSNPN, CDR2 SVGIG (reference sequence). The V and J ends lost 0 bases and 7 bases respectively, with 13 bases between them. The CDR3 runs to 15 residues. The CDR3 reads CAWSVSGMRNSPLHF. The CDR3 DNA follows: TGTGCCTGGAGTGTAAGTGGTATGAGAAATTCACCCCTCCACTTT.

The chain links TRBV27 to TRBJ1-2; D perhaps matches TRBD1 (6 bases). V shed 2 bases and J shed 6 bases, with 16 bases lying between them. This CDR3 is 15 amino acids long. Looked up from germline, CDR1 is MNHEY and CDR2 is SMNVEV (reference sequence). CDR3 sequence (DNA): TGTGCCAGCAGTTTAAAAAGGGCAGGGGTCAATGGCTACACCTTC. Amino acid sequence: CASSLKRAGVNGYTF.

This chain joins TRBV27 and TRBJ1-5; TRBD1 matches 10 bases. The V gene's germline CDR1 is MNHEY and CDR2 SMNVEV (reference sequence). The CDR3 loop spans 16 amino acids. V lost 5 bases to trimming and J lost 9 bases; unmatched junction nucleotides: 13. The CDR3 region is CASSRTGTGEGRPQHF. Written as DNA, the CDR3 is TGTGCCAGCAGTCGAACCGGGACAGGGGAGGGGCGGCCCCAGCATTTT.

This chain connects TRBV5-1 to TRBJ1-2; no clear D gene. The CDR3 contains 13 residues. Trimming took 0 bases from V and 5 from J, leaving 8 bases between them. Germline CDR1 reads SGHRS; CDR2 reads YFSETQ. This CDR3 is CASSLEADYGYTF. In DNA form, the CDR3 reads TGCGCCAGCAGCTTGGAGGCAGATTATGGCTACACCTTC.

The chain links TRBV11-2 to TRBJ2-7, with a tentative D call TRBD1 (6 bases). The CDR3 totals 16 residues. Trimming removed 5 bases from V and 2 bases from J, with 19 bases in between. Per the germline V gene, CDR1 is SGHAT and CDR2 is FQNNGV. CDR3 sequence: CASSTYIQGTTYEQYF. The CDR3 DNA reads TGTGCCAGCAGCACCTATATCCAGGGGACAACCTACGAGCAGTACTTC.

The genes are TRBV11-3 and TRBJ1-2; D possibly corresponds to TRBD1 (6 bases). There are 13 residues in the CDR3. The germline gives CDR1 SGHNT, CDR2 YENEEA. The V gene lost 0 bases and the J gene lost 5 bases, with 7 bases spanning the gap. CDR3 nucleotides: TGTGCCAGCAGCTTAGACAGGGGTTATGGCTACACCTTC. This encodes CASSLDRGYGYTF.

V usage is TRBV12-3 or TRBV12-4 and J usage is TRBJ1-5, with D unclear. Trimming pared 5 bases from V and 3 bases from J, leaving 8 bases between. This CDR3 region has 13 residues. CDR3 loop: CASSTYPNQPQHF. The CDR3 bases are TGTGCCAGCAGTACTTATCCCAATCAGCCCCAGCATTTT.

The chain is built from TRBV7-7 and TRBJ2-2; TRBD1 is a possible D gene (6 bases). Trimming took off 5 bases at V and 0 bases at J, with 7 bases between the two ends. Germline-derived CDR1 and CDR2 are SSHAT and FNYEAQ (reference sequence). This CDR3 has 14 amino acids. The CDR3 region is CASSRTANTGELFF. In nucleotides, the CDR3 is TGTGCCAGCAGCCGGACAGCGAACACCGGGGAGCTGTTTTTT. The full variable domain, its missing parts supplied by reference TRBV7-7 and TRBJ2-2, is GAGVSQSPRYKVTKRGQDVTLRCDPISSHATLYWYQQALGQGPEFLTYFNYEAQPDKSGLPSDRFSAERPEGSISTLTIQRTEQRDSAMYRCASSRTANTGELFFGEGSRLTVL.

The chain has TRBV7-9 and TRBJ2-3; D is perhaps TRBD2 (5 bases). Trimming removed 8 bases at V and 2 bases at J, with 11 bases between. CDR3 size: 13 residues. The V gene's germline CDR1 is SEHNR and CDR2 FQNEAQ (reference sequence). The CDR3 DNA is TGTGCCAGCGGAGAGCGGAACACAGATACGCAGTATTTT. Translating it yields CASGERNTDTQYF. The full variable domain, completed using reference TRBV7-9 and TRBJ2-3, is DTGVSQNPRHKITKRGQNVTFRCDPISEHNRLYWYRQTLGQGPEFLTYFQNEAQLEKSRLLSDRFSAERPKGSFSTLEIQRTEQGDSAMYLCASGERNTDTQYFGPGTRLTVL.

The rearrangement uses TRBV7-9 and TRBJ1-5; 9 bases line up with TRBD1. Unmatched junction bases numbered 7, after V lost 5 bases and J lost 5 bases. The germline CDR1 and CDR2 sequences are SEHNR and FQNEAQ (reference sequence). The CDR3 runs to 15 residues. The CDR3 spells CASSGTGQGHQPQHF. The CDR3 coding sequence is TGTGCCAGCAGCGGAACGGGACAGGGCCATCAGCCCCAGCATTTT.

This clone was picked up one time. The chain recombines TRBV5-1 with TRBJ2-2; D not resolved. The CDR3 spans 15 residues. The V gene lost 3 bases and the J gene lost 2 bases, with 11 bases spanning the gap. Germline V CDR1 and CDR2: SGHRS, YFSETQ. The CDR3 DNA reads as TGCGCCAGCAGCTACCTGGGGATAAACACCGGGGAGCTGTTTTTT. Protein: CASSYLGINTGELFF.

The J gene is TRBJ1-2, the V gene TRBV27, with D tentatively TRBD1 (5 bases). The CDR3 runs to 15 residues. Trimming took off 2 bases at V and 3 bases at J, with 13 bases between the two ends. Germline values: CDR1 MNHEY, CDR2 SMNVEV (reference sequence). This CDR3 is CASSLRGGHHYGYTF. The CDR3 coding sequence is TGTGCCAGCAGTTTAAGGGGAGGACACCACTATGGCTACACCTTC.

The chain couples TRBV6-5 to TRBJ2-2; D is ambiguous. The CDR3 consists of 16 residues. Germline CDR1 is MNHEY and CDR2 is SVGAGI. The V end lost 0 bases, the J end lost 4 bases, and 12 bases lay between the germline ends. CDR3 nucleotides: TGTGCCAGCAGTTACTCGTTTCAAAAGGGCACCGGGGAGCTGTTTTTT. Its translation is CASSYSFQKGTGELFF.

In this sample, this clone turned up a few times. CDR3 amino acids: CASIPRGLDTEAFF. CDR3 bases: TGTGCCAGTATCCCGCGGGGGTTAGACACTGAAGCTTTCTTT. J is TRBJ1-1 and V is TRBV19, with D tentatively TRBD1 (5 bases). Trimming left V 7 bases short and J 3 bases short, with 15 bases between. Per germline, CDR1 LNHDA and CDR2 SQIVND (reference sequence). The CDR3 totals 14 residues.

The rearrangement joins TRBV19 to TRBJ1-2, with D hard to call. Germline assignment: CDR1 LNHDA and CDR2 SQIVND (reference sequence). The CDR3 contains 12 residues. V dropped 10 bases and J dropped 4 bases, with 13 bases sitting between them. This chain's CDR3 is CATHGESYGYTF. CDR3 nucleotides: TGTGCCACCCACGGGGAAAGCTATGGCTACACCTTC.

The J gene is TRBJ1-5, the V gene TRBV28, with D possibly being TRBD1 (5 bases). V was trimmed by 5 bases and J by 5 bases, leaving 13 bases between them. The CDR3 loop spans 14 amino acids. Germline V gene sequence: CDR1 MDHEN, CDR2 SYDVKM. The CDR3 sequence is CASSISRVDQPQHF. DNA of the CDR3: TGTGCCAGCAGTATATCCAGGGTTGATCAGCCCCAGCATTTT.